This entry lists 12 T cell receptor beta chains sequenced from one sample in a study of cytomegalovirus exposure and HLA in healthy donors. PCR primers comprised 60 Vbeta and 13 Jbeta primers. The assay was immunoSEQ multiplex PCR, and TCRdb's table has in-frame clones only and misses some. In the table there are some 130,000 clones, approximately 79% of which are singletons. The specimen sequenced was PBMCs. These receptors all stem from a male donor in good health and CMV-seronegative.

The chain recombines TRBV30 with TRBJ1-2; perhaps TRBD1 as D (5 bases). This CDR3 region has 12 residues. The V gene's germline CDR1 is GTSNPN and CDR2 SVGIG (reference sequence). V was trimmed by 7 bases and J by 4 bases, leaving 13 bases between them. The CDR3 region is CASSDGGYGYTF. For the CDR3, the DNA is TGTGCCTCCTCCGACGGGGGCTATGGCTACACCTTC.

V gene TRBV30 combines with J gene TRBJ1-6, with D uncertain. Germline CDR1 is GTSNPN and CDR2 is SVGIG (reference sequence). V was shortened by 4 bases and J by 2 bases, with 9 bases between the two germline ends. The CDR3 runs 14 residues. The chain's CDR3 is CAWKVSTYNSPLHF. In DNA form, the CDR3 reads TGTGCCTGGAAAGTGAGCACCTATAATTCACCCCTCCACTTT. Using reference TRBV30 and TRBJ1-6 for the parts outside the CDR3, the full variable domain is SQTIHQWPATLVQPVGSPLSLECTVEGTSNPNLYWYRQAAGRGLQLLFYSVGIGQISSEVPQNLSASRPQDRQFILSSKKLLLSDSGFYLCAWKVSTYNSPLHFGNGTRLTVT.

The chain carries TRBV5-1 and TRBJ2-3; 8 nucleotides agree with TRBD2. The CDR3 consists of 15 residues. V lost 5 bases, J lost 1 base, and 6 bases stayed unmatched. Germline CDR1 reads SGHRS; CDR2 reads YFSETQ. CDR3 nucleotides: TGCGCCAGCAGGCCGGGGGGGGCCGGCACAGATACGCAGTATTTT. It specifies CASRPGGAGTDTQYF.

This chain uses TRBV13 with TRBJ2-6; a weak D match, TRBD1 (6 bases). The CDR3 consists of 18 residues. Trimming took off 4 bases at V and 0 bases at J, with 16 bases between the two ends. Germline CDR1 reads PRHDT; CDR2 reads FYEKMQ (reference sequence). The CDR3, as DNA: TGTGCCAGCAGCTCCCGGACAGAAACGTTCTCTGGGGCCAACGTCCTGACTTTC. Its translation: CASSSRTETFSGANVLTF.

This clone showed up just a few times. V usage is TRBV21-1 and J usage is TRBJ1-1; the tabulated D call, TRBD1, remains unverified against the DNA. TRBV21-1 is assigned pseudogene status. This CDR3 region has 14 residues. The DNA for the CDR3 is TGTGCCAGCAGCGTGGGACAGAGGAACACTGAAGCTTTCTTT. It translates to CASSVGQRNTEAFF.

This clone was recorded once. The V call is TRBV9, the J call TRBJ1-1, with TRBD1 as a possible D gene (5 bases). Germline-derived CDR1 and CDR2 are SGDLS and YYNGEE. Trimming took 4 bases from V and 3 from J, leaving 13 bases between them. The length of the CDR3 is 14 residues. The CDR3 nucleotides are TGTGCCAGCAGCATGGGGGGTGGGGACACTGAAGCTTTCTTT. Its protein is CASSMGGGDTEAFF.

V gene TRBV5-5 combines with J gene TRBJ1-4, with 7 bases fitting TRBD1. This CDR3 region has 14 residues. Germline CDR1 and CDR2: SGHKS and YYEKEE (reference sequence). V lost 6 bases to trimming and J lost 6 bases; unmatched junction nucleotides: 8. The CDR3 DNA sequence: TGTGCCAGCAACAGGGGAAGTGGAGATGAAAAACTGTTTTTT. Translation gives CASNRGSGDEKLFF.

The chain employs TRBV5-1 and TRBJ2-5; weak D call: TRBD2 (6 bases). Germline-derived CDR1 and CDR2 are SGHRS and YFSETQ. Trimming cost V 7 bases and J 2 bases, with 9 bases left between them. The CDR3 totals 12 residues. CDR3 bases: TGCGCCAGCTCGGCGGGGCAAGAGACCCAGTACTTC. It translates to CASSAGQETQYF. Variable domain in full (rest from reference TRBV5-1 and TRBJ2-5): KAGVTQTPRYLIKTRGQQVTLSCSPISGHRSVSWYQQTPGQGLQFLFEYFSETQRNKGNFPGRFSGRQFSNSRSEMNVSTLELGDSALYLCASSAGQETQYFGPGTRLLVL.

The rearrangement joins TRBV11-2 to TRBJ2-1; TRBD1 is a possible D gene (5 bases). Trimming left V 1 base short and J 5 bases short, with 6 bases between. Germline CDR1 SGHAT, CDR2 FQNNGV. The CDR3 has 13 residues. CDR3 in amino acids: CASSLARDNEQFF. CDR3 DNA sequence: TGTGCCAGCAGCTTAGCCAGGGACAATGAGCAGTTCTTC.

The genes are TRBV7-9 and TRBJ2-2; D possibly corresponds to TRBD1 (6 bases). The CDR3 consists of 15 residues. The germline V gene has CDR1 SEHNR and CDR2 FQNEAQ (reference sequence). V was pared by 2 bases and J by 5 bases, with 12 bases between. CDR3 sequence reads: CASSLTNQGTGELFF. The DNA of the CDR3 is TGTGCCAGCAGCTTAACAAACCAGGGGACCGGGGAGCTGTTTTTT. Variable domain in full (rest from reference TRBV7-9 and TRBJ2-2): DTGVSQNPRHKITKRGQNVTFRCDPISEHNRLYWYRQTLGQGPEFLTYFQNEAQLEKSRLLSDRFSAERPKGSFSTLEIQRTEQGDSAMYLCASSLTNQGTGELFFGEGSRLTVL.

V gene TRBV11-3 combines with J gene TRBJ1-1; D unresolved. The CDR3 totals 16 residues. CDR1 and CDR2 from the germline V gene are SGHNT and YENEEA. V dropped 5 bases and J dropped 0 bases, with 16 bases sitting between them. The CDR3 region has the DNA TGTGCCAGCAGCAGCAGTTGGAGGGTGGTGAACACTGAAGCTTTCTTT. This codes for CASSSSWRVVNTEAFF.

V usage is TRBV6-1 and J usage is TRBJ1-1; D might be TRBD1 (6 bases). Trimming shortened V by 1 base and J by 4 bases, and 10 bases separated the two germline ends. CDR1 is MNHNS and CDR2 is SASEGT in the germline V gene. The CDR3 runs 14 residues. The CDR3 nucleotides read TGTGCCAGCAGTGAAGTAGGGGGGGGCACTGAAGCTTTCTTT. It encodes CASSEVGGGTEAFF.